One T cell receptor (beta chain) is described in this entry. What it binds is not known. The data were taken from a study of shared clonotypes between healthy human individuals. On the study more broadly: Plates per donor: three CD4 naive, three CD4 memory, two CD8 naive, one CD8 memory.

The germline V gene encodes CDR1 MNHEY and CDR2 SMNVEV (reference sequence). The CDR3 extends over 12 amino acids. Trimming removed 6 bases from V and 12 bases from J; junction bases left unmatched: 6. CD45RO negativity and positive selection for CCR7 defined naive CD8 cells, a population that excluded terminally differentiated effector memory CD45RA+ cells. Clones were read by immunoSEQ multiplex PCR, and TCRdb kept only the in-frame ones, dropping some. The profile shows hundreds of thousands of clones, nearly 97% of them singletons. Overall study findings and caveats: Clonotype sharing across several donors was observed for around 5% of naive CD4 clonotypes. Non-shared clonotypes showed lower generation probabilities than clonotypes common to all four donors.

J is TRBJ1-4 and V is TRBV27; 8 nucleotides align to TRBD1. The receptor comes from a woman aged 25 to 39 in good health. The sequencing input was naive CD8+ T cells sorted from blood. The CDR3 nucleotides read TGTGCCAGCAGACTCGACAGGGGAGAACTGTTTTTT. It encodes CASRLDRGELFF.